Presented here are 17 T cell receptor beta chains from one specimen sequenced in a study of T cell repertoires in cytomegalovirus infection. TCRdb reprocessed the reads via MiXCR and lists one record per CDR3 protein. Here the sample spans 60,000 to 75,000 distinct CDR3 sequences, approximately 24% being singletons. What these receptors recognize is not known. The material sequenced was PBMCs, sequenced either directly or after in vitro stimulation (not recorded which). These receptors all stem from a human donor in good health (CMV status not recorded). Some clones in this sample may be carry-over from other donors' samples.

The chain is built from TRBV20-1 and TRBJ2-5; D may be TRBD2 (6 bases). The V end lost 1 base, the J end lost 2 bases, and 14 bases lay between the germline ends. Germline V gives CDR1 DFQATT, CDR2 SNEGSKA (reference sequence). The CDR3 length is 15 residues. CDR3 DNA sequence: TGCAGTGCTAGAGGGGACTCTACGGATCAAGAGACCCAGTACTTC. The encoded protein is CSARGDSTDQETQYF.

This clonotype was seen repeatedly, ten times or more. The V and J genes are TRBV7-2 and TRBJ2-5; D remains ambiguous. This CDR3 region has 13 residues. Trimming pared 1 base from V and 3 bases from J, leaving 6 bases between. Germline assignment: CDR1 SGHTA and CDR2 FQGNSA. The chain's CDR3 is CASSLVGKETQYF. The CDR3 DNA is TGTGCCAGCAGCTTAGTAGGGAAAGAGACCCAGTACTTC.

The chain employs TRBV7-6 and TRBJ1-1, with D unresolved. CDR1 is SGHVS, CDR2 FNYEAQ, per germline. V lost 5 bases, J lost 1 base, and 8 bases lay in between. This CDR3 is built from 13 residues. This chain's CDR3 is CASSPVQNTEAFF. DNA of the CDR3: TGTGCCAGCAGCCCAGTACAGAACACTGAAGCTTTCTTT.

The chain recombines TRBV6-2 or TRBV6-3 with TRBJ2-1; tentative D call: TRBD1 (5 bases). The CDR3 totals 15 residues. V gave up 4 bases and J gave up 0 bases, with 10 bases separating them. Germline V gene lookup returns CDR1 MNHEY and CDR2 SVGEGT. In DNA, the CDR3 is TGTGCCAGCAGTTTAAGGGGCCCCTCCTACAATGAGCAGTTCTTC. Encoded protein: CASSLRGPSYNEQFF.

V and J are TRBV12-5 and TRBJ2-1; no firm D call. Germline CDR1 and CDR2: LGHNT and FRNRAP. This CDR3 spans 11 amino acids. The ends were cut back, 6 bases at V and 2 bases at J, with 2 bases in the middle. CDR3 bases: TGTGCTAGTGGCCCCTACAATGAGCAGTTCTTC. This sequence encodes CASGPYNEQFF.

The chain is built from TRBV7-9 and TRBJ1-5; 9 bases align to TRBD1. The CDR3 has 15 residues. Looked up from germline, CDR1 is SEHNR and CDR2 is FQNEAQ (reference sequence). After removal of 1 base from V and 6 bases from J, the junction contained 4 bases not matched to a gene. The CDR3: CASSLGQGGVQPQHF. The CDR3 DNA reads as TGTGCCAGCAGCTTAGGACAGGGGGGGGTTCAGCCCCAGCATTTT.

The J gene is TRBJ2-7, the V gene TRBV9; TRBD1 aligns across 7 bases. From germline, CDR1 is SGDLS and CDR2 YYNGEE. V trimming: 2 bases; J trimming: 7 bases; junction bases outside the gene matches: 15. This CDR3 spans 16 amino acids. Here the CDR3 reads CASSVQPGGDVGEQYF. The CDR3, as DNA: TGTGCCAGCAGCGTTCAACCAGGGGGAGACGTCGGAGAGCAGTACTTC.

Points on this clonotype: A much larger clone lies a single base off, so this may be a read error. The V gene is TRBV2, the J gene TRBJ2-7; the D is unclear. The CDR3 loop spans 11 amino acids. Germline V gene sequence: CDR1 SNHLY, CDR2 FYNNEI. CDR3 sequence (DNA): TGTGCCGGCAGTCCCTGGGGCGAGCAGTACTTC. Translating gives CAGSPWGEQYF.

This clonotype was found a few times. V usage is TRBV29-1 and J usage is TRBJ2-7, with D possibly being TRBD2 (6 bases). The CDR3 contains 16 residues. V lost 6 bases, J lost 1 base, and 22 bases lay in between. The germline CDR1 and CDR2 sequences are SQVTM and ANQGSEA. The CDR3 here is CSVEEGRGGRSYEQYF. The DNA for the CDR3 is TGCAGCGTCGAGGAGGGAAGGGGTGGCAGATCCTACGAGCAGTACTTC.

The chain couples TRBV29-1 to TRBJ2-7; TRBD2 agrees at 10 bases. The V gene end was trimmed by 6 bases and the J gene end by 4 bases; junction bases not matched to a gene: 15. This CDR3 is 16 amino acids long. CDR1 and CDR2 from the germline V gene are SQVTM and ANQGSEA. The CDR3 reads CSVERRTSGRKYEQYF. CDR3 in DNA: TGCAGCGTCGAACGTCGGACTAGCGGTAGAAAGTACGAGCAGTACTTC.

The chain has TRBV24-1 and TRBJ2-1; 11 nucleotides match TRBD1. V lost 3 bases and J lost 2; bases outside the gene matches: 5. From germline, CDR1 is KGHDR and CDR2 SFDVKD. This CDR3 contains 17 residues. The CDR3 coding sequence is TGTGCCACCAGTGATCGAACGGGACAGGGGGCCTACAATGAGCAGTTCTTC. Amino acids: CATSDRTGQGAYNEQFF.

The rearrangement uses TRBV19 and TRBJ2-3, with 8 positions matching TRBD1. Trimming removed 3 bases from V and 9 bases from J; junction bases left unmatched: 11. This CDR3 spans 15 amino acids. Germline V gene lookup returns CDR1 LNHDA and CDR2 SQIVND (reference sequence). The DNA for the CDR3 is TGTGCCAGTAGTATCGGGAGACAGGGGCCAGGGACGCAGTATTTT. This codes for CASSIGRQGPGTQYF. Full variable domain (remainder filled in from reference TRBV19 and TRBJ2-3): DGGITQSPKYLFRKEGQNVTLSCEQNLNHDAMYWYRQDPGQGLRLIYYSQIVNDFQKGDIAEGYSVSREKKESFPLTVTSAQKNPTAFYLCASSIGRQGPGTQYFGPGTRLTVL.

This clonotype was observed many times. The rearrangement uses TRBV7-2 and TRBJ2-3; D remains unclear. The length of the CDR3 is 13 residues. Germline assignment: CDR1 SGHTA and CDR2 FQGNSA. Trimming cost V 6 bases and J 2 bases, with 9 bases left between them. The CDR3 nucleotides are TGTGCCAGCAGTCGGGCCGTCACAGATACGCAGTATTTT. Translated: CASSRAVTDTQYF. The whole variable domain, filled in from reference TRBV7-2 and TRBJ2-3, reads GAGVSQSPSNKVTEKGKDVELRCDPISGHTALYWYRQSLGQGLEFLIYFQGNSAPDKSGLPSDRFSAERTGGSVSTLTIQRTQQEDSAVYLCASSRAVTDTQYFGPGTRLTVL.

In nucleotides, the CDR3 is TGTGCCAGCACGACTGGTAATTCACCCCTCCACTTT. It translates to CASTTGNSPLHF. The chain recombines TRBV27 with TRBJ1-6; D gene ambiguous. The V gene's germline CDR1 is MNHEY and CDR2 SMNVEV (reference sequence). V was cut by 7 bases and J by 6 bases, with 7 bases left in between. The CDR3 runs 12 residues.

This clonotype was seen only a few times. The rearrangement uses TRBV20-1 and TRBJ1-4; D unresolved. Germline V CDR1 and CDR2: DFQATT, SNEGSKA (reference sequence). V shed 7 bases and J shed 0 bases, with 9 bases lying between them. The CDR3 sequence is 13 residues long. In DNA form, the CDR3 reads TGCAGTGGACGAGACACAACTAATGAAAAACTGTTTTTT. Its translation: CSGRDTTNEKLFF.

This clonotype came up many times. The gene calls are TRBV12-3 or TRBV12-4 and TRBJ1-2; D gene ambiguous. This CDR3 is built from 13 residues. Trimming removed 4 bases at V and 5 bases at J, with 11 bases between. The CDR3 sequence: CASSWTRDYGYTF. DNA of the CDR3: TGTGCCAGCAGTTGGACCAGAGATTATGGCTACACCTTC.

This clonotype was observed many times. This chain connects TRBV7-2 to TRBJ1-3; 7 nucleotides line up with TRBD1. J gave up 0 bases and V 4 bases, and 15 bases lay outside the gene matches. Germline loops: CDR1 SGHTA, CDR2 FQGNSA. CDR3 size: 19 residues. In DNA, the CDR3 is TGTGCCAGCAGCTCCTTCGATCCGGGACAGTCCCTCTCTGGAAACACCATATATTTT. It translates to CASSSFDPGQSLSGNTIYF.